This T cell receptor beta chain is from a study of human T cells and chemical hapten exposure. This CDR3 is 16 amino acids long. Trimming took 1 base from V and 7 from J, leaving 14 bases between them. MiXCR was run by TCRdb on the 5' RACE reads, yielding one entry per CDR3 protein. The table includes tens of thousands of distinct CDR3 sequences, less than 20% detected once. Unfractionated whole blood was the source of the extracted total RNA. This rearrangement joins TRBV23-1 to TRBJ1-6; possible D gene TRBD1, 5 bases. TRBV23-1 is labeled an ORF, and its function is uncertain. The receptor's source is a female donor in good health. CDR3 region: CASSQLVQGENSPLHF. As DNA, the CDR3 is TGCGCCAGCAGTCAATTAGTGCAGGGAGAAAATTCACCCCTCCACTTT.